This TCR beta chain is from a study of blood T cell repertoires in COVID-19. Background on the study: PBMCs, B-cell-depleted T cells, or T cells were the source of the cDNA or gDNA that made up the material.

Authors' analysis steps: Scientists estimated how many nucleated cells there were by amplifying reference gene primers. Measured with immunoSEQ multiplex PCR; TCRdb has only the in-frame clones, and not every one. That table gives V, J and clone size, and the DNA gave D and trimming. This table holds nearly 350,000 clones, around 91% found once. This clone was detected only once. This CDR3 region has 15 residues. V was shortened by 4 bases and J by 3 bases, with 14 bases between the two germline ends. Germline values: CDR1 SGHDT, CDR2 YYEEEE. The chain uses TRBV5-6 and TRBJ1-5; D not resolved. The source material was peripheral blood. This clonotype was sampled from a woman between 18 and 29 years old who had recovered from COVID-19. The CDR3 DNA reads as TGTGCCAGCAGCCGACGAGCGCCTATCAATCAGCCCCAGCATTTT. Its protein is CASSRRAPINQPQHF. The variable domain in full, with the rest retrieved from reference TRBV5-6 and TRBJ1-5, is DAGVTQSPTHLIKTRGQQVTLRCSPKSGHDTVSWYQQALGQGPQFIFQYYEEEERQRGNFPDRFSGHQFPNYSSELNVNALLLGDSALYLCASSRRAPINQPQHFGDGTRLSIL.